The T cell receptor beta chain described here comes from a study of T cells in Graves' hyperthyroidism and ophthalmopathy. Study-wide background: Blood from the periphery was taken at initial diagnosis, before any treatment.

It was RNA transcripts that yielded the amplified TCR beta CDR3 regions. Initially, a first-round RT-PCR of the TCR CDR3 employed the HTBI primer set. Each CDR3 protein gets one entry after TCRdb re-called the multiplex PCR reads with MiXCR. The repertoire holds hundreds of thousands of distinct CDR3 sequences, around 17% seen once, with roughly 44% in the top ten. The hyperthyroidism was newly diagnosed and had lasted under 2 months; the patients were aged 18 to 65. Diagnostic decisions used clinical symptoms, serum thyroxine and TRAb, thyroid ultrasound and orbital computed tomography. CDR3 length equals 16 residues. J gave up 7 bases and V 5 bases, and 7 bases lay outside the gene matches. Germline assignment: CDR1 SGHNT and CDR2 YENEEA.

The sequence derives from a man aged 40-49 years with Graves' hyperthyroidism. V is TRBV11-3 and J is TRBJ2-1, with 14 bases matching TRBD2. The source material was blood. CDR3 loop: CASSPRLAGGLNEQFF. CDR3 sequence (DNA): TGTGCCAGCAGCCCAAGACTAGCGGGGGGGCTTAATGAGCAGTTCTTC.